One sample yielded the 5 T cell receptor beta chains listed below, sequenced in a study of tissue T cells after allogeneic stem cell transplantation. Sample time point: mouse harvest day 14 after allogeneic transplant. The graft held 10^6 splenic CD5+ T cells and 10^7 T-cell-depleted bone marrow cells. Libraries were prepared by immunoSEQ multiplex PCR; TCRdb keeps only in-frame clonotypes and omits some of them. The sample includes about 4,700 clones, 32% seen only once; the top ten take around 10%. The sequenced material came from skin. All receptors come from a female BALB/c mouse given C57BL/6 T cells with graft-versus-host disease after an allogeneic hematopoietic cell transplant.

Remarks on this clone: Gene names follow the mouse nomenclature. The read falls 1 residue short of the CDR3 end, and the missing part is taken from the germline J gene. This sequence joins TRBV3 and TRBJ1-1, with 8 bases aligning to TRBD1. Germline V gene sequence: CDR1 SNHLY, CDR2 FYNGKV (reference sequence). CDR3 length: 14 residues. V lost 4 bases to trimming and J lost 5 bases; unmatched junction nucleotides: 6. The part of the CDR3 DNA that was read is TGTGCCAGCAGCTCCGGACAGGGTTGGACAGAAGTCTTC. Protein sequence: CASSSGQGWTEVF. The full CDR3 sequence reads CASSSGQGWTEVFF.

Note on this clone: The genes and germline here are from mouse. The read gets to within 1 residue of the CDR3 end, and the germline J gene fills in the rest. The chain links TRBV12-1 to TRBJ1-1; weak D call: TRBD1 (6 bases). Between the trimmed V and J ends, which lost 0 bases and 0 bases, there was a span of 7 bases. Germline lookup yields CDR1 SGHSN and CDR2 HYEKVE. This CDR3 has 14 amino acids. The CDR3 DNA, read in part, is TGTGCCAGCTCTCTCGGGGGCGCAAACACAGAAGTCTTC. Translated: CASSLGGANTEVF. The entire CDR3 protein is CASSLGGANTEVFF.

This clone ranks as medium-sized. The gene symbols are mouse symbols. The read gets to within 1 residue of the CDR3 end, and the germline J gene fills in the rest. The chain links TRBV16 to TRBJ2-7, with TRBD2 matching 8 bases. From germline, CDR1 is SGHSA and CDR2 FRNQAP. The CDR3 covers 14 residues. Trimming took 1 base from V and 6 from J; bases not matched to a gene: 5. Partial CDR3 DNA: TGTGCAAGCAGCTTAGCGGGGGGGCGCTCTGAACAGTAC. Translation gives CASSLAGGRSEQY. The full-length CDR3 reads as CASSLAGGRSEQYF.

Comment on this clone: Gene names are mouse gene names. The read finishes 1 residue shy of the CDR3 end, and the germline J gene is used to complete it. The chain uses TRBV16 and TRBJ2-5; 7 bases line up with TRBD1. Germline CDR1 is SGHSA and CDR2 is FRNQAP. This CDR3 is 13 amino acids long. The ends lost 3 bases at V and 7 bases at J; junction bases unmatched: 4. CDR3 residues: CASSFPGQNTQYF. Partial CDR3 DNA: TGTGCAAGCAGCTTTCCGGGACAGAACACCCAGTAC.

This clone has more than one count but fewer than ten. Gene names refer to mouse genes. The CDR3 end falls 1 residue outside the read, so it is completed with the germline J gene. The chain links TRBV13-2 to TRBJ2-2, with TRBD1 matching over 8 bases. This CDR3 has 16 amino acids. J lost 0 bases, V lost 3 bases, and 4 bases had no gene match. From germline, CDR1 is NNHNN and CDR2 SYGAGS (reference sequence). The DNA read from the CDR3 is TGTGCCAGCGGTGCCCCGGGACAGGCAAACACCGGGCAGCTCTAC. It yields the protein CASGAPGQANTGQLY. The entire CDR3 sequence reads CASGAPGQANTGQLYF.